The 31 T cell receptor beta chains given below trace back to one sample, sequenced in a study of response to subunit inactivated influenza vaccine. TCRdb reprocessed the RT-PCR reads with MiXCR, giving one entry per CDR3 protein. The sample has around 480,000 distinct CDR3 sequences, about 17% seen once. The specimen comprised CD4+ T cells sorted from PBMCs, sampled 23 to 25 months after vaccination. The origin of the receptors is a man between 45 and 75 years old who received an inactivated influenza vaccine.

This clonotype has just a few counts. This sequence joins TRBV4-3 and TRBJ2-3; D is perhaps TRBD2 (6 bases). The CDR3 is made up of 16 amino acids. CDR1 is LGHNA, CDR2 YSLEER, per germline. Deletions cut 0 bases from V and 2 bases from J, with 12 bases between. CDR3 protein: CASSQDFGSPTDTQYF. CDR3 coding DNA: TGCGCCAGCAGCCAAGATTTCGGGAGCCCCACAGATACGCAGTATTTT.

The chain combines TRBV20-1 with TRBJ2-2, with 8 bases matching TRBD1. V was pared by 5 bases and J by 9 bases, with 8 bases of the junction left unmatched. The CDR3 is made up of 13 amino acids. The germline CDR1 and CDR2 sequences are DFQATT and SNEGSKA (reference sequence). This chain's CDR3 is CSAARAGGRELFF. The CDR3 DNA follows: TGCAGTGCTGCCCGGGCAGGGGGCCGGGAGCTGTTTTTT.

This clonotype was seen more than once but under ten times. CDR3 in amino acids: CASSLGRPSGSYNEQFF. The CDR3 region has the DNA TGTGCCAGCAGCCTCGGTCGGCCTAGCGGGAGCTACAATGAGCAGTTCTTC. The rearrangement uses TRBV28 and TRBJ2-1, with 10 bases identical to TRBD2. Germline assignment: CDR1 MDHEN and CDR2 SYDVKM. This CDR3 region has 17 residues. The J segment lost 3 bases and the V segment lost 6 bases, leaving 11 bases of the junction unmatched.

This clonotype was detected a few times. The chain combines TRBV29-1 with TRBJ2-2; TRBD1 matches 9 bases. V was pared by 4 bases and J by 5 bases, with 5 bases of the junction left unmatched. CDR3 length: 14 amino acids. CDR1 is SQVTM and CDR2 is ANQGSEA in the germline V gene. The CDR3 sequence: CSVAGTGRTGELFF. CDR3 coding DNA: TGCAGCGTTGCCGGGACAGGGAGGACCGGGGAGCTGTTTTTT.

This clonotype was counted many times. This rearrangement joins TRBV21-1 to TRBJ2-5; TRBD2, the table's D call, was not compared with the DNA. TRBV21-1 is assigned pseudogene status. There are 12 residues in the CDR3. As DNA, the CDR3 is TGTGCCAACCTGAGCGGGAGAGAGACCCAGTACTTC. Its translation is CANLSGRETQYF.

The J gene is TRBJ1-1, the V gene TRBV7-9, with D unclear. The CDR3 has 13 amino acids. The germline V gene encodes CDR1 SEHNR and CDR2 FQNEAQ (reference sequence). V gave up 4 bases and J gave up 6 bases, with 12 bases separating them. This CDR3 reads CASSSLQIPEAFF. CDR3 DNA: TGTGCCAGCAGCTCTCTACAGATTCCTGAAGCTTTCTTT.

This clonotype has only a few counts. The V call is TRBV6-2 or TRBV6-3, the J call TRBJ2-2, with 7 bases that match TRBD1. The germline V gene encodes CDR1 MNHEY and CDR2 SVGEGT. This CDR3 is built from 14 residues. The V gene end was trimmed by 5 bases and the J gene end by 4 bases; junction bases not matched to a gene: 4. In nucleotides, the CDR3 is TGTGCCAGCAGTCGGGACAGTGGCACCGGGGAGCTGTTTTTT. It codes for CASSRDSGTGELFF.

This clonotype was counted between two and nine times. V gene TRBV7-9 combines with J gene TRBJ2-3, with 7 bases lining up with TRBD1. Looked up from germline, CDR1 is SEHNR and CDR2 is FQNEAQ (reference sequence). The trim removed 3 bases at V and 4 bases at J, leaving 4 bases unmatched. The CDR3 has 14 amino acids. The CDR3 sequence: CASSFWDSPDTQYF. The CDR3 coding sequence is TGTGCCAGCAGCTTTTGGGACAGCCCAGATACGCAGTATTTT.

The chain recombines TRBV18 with TRBJ2-3, with D unresolved. With 0 bases removed from V and 6 bases from J, the gap between germline ends came to 10 bases. In germline, CDR1 is KGHSH, CDR2 LQKENI. CDR3 length: 14 residues. The CDR3 DNA sequence: TGTGCCAGCTCACCACCGACCGTCGGTGATACGCAGTATTTT. Its translation is CASSPPTVGDTQYF.

A few counts support this clonotype. The chain uses TRBV7-9 and TRBJ1-2, with TRBD1 matching 7 bases. This CDR3 has 16 amino acids. The V gene's germline CDR1 is SEHNR and CDR2 FQNEAQ (reference sequence). With 2 bases clipped from V and 2 bases from J, the junction kept 8 bases outside the gene matches. CDR3 in amino acids: CASSLSGTDRNYGYTF. The DNA for the CDR3 is TGTGCCAGCAGCTTATCGGGGACAGATAGAAACTATGGCTACACCTTC.

In its sample, this clonotype was seen a few times. The chain has TRBV25-1 and TRBJ1-5; D is unresolved. CDR1 is MGHDK and CDR2 is SYGVNS in the germline V gene. V was cut by 4 bases and J by 4 bases, with 8 bases left in between. This CDR3 region has 13 residues. CDR3 in amino acids: CASSGRGNQPQHF. The CDR3 bases are TGTGCCAGCAGTGGGCGGGGAAATCAGCCCCAGCATTTT.

This clonotype was detected many times. One end of the junction fails to match germline, which may point to a read error. V usage is TRBV7-7 and J usage is TRBJ2-3; 11 bases agree with TRBD1. Germline V gene data show CDR1 as SSHAT and CDR2 as FNYEAQ (reference sequence). This CDR3 spans 14 amino acids. As DNA, the CDR3 is TGTGCTAGCAGCTCCGGGACAGGGGGTGATACGCAGTATTTT. Translation gives CASSSGTGGDTQYF.

This clonotype was detected only a few times. The CDR3 DNA is TGTGCCAGCAGCTTACGTAGTAATGAGCAGTTCTTC. Amino acids: CASSLRSNEQFF. The rearrangement joins TRBV11-3 to TRBJ2-1; no firm D call. Trimming pared 2 bases from V and 7 bases from J, leaving 6 bases between. This CDR3 spans 12 amino acids. The V gene's germline CDR1 is SGHNT and CDR2 YENEEA. Full variable domain (rest looked up from reference TRBV11-3 and TRBJ2-1): EAGVVQSPRYKIIEKKQPVAFWCNPISGHNTLYWYLQNLGQGPELLIRYENEEAVDDSQLPKDRFSAERLKGVDSTLKIQPAELGDSAVYLCASSLRSNEQFFGPGTRLTVL.

In regard to this clonotype: Relative to the germline gene, one junction end is altered; a read error may explain this. The V call is TRBV4-2, the J call TRBJ2-5; possible D gene TRBD1, 5 bases. The CDR3 is 16 residues long. CDR1 and CDR2 (germline): LGHNA, YNFKEQ. The CDR3 protein is CASIQASTWGQETQYF. The CDR3 nucleotides read TGTGCCAGCATCCAAGCCTCAACCTGGGGCCAGGAGACCCAGTACTTC.

Many counts were recorded for this clonotype. The chain combines TRBV28 with TRBJ1-6; TRBD1 is a possible D gene (5 bases). The germline V gene has CDR1 MDHEN and CDR2 SYDVKM. The V and J ends lost 6 bases and 4 bases respectively, with 13 bases between them. CDR3 size: 15 residues. The chain's CDR3 is CASSDGTRYNSPLHF. The CDR3, as DNA: TGTGCCAGCAGCGACGGGACGCGTTATAATTCACCCCTCCACTTT.

The rearrangement joins TRBV20-1 to TRBJ2-3, with 9 positions matching TRBD2. The germline CDR1 and CDR2 sequences are DFQATT and SNEGSKA (reference sequence). V was pared by 5 bases and J by 2 bases, with 8 bases of the junction left unmatched. The length of the CDR3 is 15 residues. In DNA, the CDR3 is TGCAGTGCTCCCAGCGGGGGGAGAATCACAGATACGCAGTATTTT. Amino acid sequence: CSAPSGGRITDTQYF.

This clonotype was observed a few times. The chain's CDR3 is CATSASDRAYEQYF. CDR3 nucleotide sequence: TGTGCCACCAGTGCTTCGGACAGGGCCTACGAGCAGTACTTC. The chain uses TRBV24-1 and TRBJ2-7; TRBD1 matches 8 bases. The CDR3 is made up of 14 amino acids. Germline values: CDR1 KGHDR, CDR2 SFDVKD. V lost 5 bases and J lost 2; bases outside the gene matches: 4.

The CDR3 nucleotides read TGTGCCAGCAGCGGCGGACAGGGTGTTCATAGACAAAGCACAGATACGCAGTATTTT. This translates into CASSGGQGVHRQSTDTQYF. This rearrangement joins TRBV4-2 to TRBJ2-3; the match to TRBD1 covers 8 bases. This CDR3 has 19 residues. V shed 5 bases and J 0 bases; nucleotides not matched to a gene: 16. Germline V gene lookup returns CDR1 LGHNA and CDR2 YNFKEQ.

This clonotype was detected only once. The chain couples TRBV6-5 to TRBJ2-7; no firm D call. The germline V gene encodes CDR1 MNHEY and CDR2 SVGAGI. The CDR3 has 10 amino acids. The V end lost 8 bases, the J end lost 8 bases, and 10 bases lay between the germline ends. This CDR3 reads CASLIIQQYF. CDR3 coding DNA: TGTGCCAGCCTAATAATCCAGCAGTACTTC.

This clonotype was observed a handful of times. This chain links TRBV27 with TRBJ1-2, with 9 bases lining up with TRBD1. The CDR3 totals 21 residues. Trimming cost V 8 bases and J 1 base; bases outside gene matches: 26. Germline loops: CDR1 MNHEY, CDR2 SMNVEV (reference sequence). CDR3 nucleotide sequence: TGTGCCAGCCGCCCGGGTTATCCTACAGGGGGCGGCAACCGATTTAACTATGGCTACACCTTC. Residues: CASRPGYPTGGGNRFNYGYTF.

This clonotype appeared a few times. The gene calls are TRBV5-1 and TRBJ1-6, with 8 positions matching TRBD1. Per germline, CDR1 SGHRS and CDR2 YFSETQ. The CDR3 spans 16 residues. V dropped 3 bases and J dropped 9; count of bases not matched to a gene: 11. As DNA, the CDR3 is TGCGCCAGCAGCTCCGGTGGCGCGACAGGGGTTTCACCCCTCCACTTT. It specifies CASSSGGATGVSPLHF.

The rearrangement joins TRBV11-2 to TRBJ1-1; D may be TRBD1 (5 bases). This CDR3 spans 17 amino acids. V was shortened by 0 bases and J by 6 bases, with 20 bases between the two germline ends. Germline lookup yields CDR1 SGHAT and CDR2 FQNNGV. CDR3 in amino acids: CASSLDRAGYVHAEAFF. CDR3 nucleotides: TGTGCCAGCAGCTTAGATAGGGCAGGGTACGTGCACGCTGAAGCTTTCTTT.

This clonotype was found once. The chain couples TRBV20-1 to TRBJ1-4, with 10 bases matching TRBD1. Trimming removed 3 bases from V and 6 bases from J; junction bases left unmatched: 4. The CDR3 consists of 14 residues. Germline V gives CDR1 DFQATT, CDR2 SNEGSKA (reference sequence). CDR3 coding DNA: TGCAGTGCTAGGGGACAGGGGAGGCATGAAAAACTGTTTTTT. Translating it yields CSARGQGRHEKLFF.

The genes are TRBV11-2 and TRBJ2-3; TRBD2 matches 14 bases. The V segment lost 5 bases and the J segment 4 bases; nucleotides outside the gene matches: 11. Germline V lookup: CDR1 SGHAT, CDR2 FQNNGV. The CDR3 covers 18 residues. The CDR3 loop reads CASSQTSGRAYGADTQYF. The CDR3 region has the DNA TGTGCCAGCAGCCAGACTAGCGGGAGGGCCTATGGCGCAGATACGCAGTATTTT.

The V gene is TRBV6-2 or TRBV6-3, the J gene TRBJ2-5; TRBD1 might be the D (7 bases). Deletions cut 6 bases from V and 5 bases from J, with 19 bases between. Germline V gene data show CDR1 as MNHEY and CDR2 as SVGEGT. This CDR3 spans 15 amino acids. The CDR3 DNA is TGTGCCAGCAGCCGAGGCCAGGGGGGTATGGAGACCCAGTACTTC. It yields the protein CASSRGQGGMETQYF.

This clonotype showed up just a few times. This sequence joins TRBV7-9 and TRBJ2-3; 7 bases are shared with TRBD2. This CDR3 comprises 16 residues. V lost 2 bases and J lost 1; bases outside the gene matches: 6. Germline V gene lookup returns CDR1 SEHNR and CDR2 FQNEAQ (reference sequence). The CDR3: CASSLRDYPRTDTQYF. Written as DNA, the CDR3 is TGTGCCAGCAGCTTAAGGGACTACCCCCGCACAGATACGCAGTATTTT.

The J gene is TRBJ2-1, the V gene TRBV2; 9 bases are a match to TRBD1. The V and J ends lost 3 bases and 10 bases, in that order; junction bases with no gene match: 4. Germline CDR1 and CDR2: SNHLY and FYNNEI. The CDR3 has 13 amino acids. DNA of the CDR3: TGTGCCAGCAGTGAGACAGGGGGTGGAGAGCAGTTCTTC. This gives the protein CASSETGGGEQFF.

This clonotype has a handful of counts. V gene TRBV20-1 combines with J gene TRBJ2-7; D may be TRBD2 (6 bases). V was cut by 6 bases and J by 3 bases, with 15 bases left in between. This CDR3 region has 13 residues. The germline CDR1 and CDR2 sequences are DFQATT and SNEGSKA (reference sequence). CDR3 residues: CSAPGLVIYEQYF. CDR3 sequence (DNA): TGCAGTGCCCCGGGACTGGTTATCTACGAGCAGTACTTC.

The rearrangement uses TRBV5-1 and TRBJ2-3; unclear D gene. Trimming shortened V by 4 bases and J by 11 bases, and 11 bases separated the two germline ends. Germline V gene sequence: CDR1 SGHRS, CDR2 YFSETQ. The CDR3 contains 11 residues. The CDR3 nucleotides read TGCGCCAGCAGCCTGGATAAGGGGCAGTATTTT. This translates into CASSLDKGQYF.

In this sample, this clonotype turned up many times. The gene calls are TRBV6-2 or TRBV6-3 and TRBJ2-4; 7 bases map to TRBD1. Per the germline V gene, CDR1 is MNHEY and CDR2 is SVGEGT. The V gene end was trimmed by 5 bases and the J gene end by 0 bases; junction bases not matched to a gene: 4. This CDR3 has 15 amino acids. The CDR3 here is CASSGRQGAKNIQYF. In DNA form, the CDR3 reads TGTGCCAGCAGTGGCCGACAGGGAGCCAAAAACATTCAGTACTTC.

V usage is TRBV12-3 or TRBV12-4 and J usage is TRBJ1-1; TRBD1 matches at 10 bases. Germline trimming cut 6 bases from V and 0 bases from J; bases unmatched to any gene: 7. This CDR3 is 16 amino acids long. CDR3 in DNA: TGTGCCAGCAGCTCGGGACAGGGGTTTTTGAACACTGAAGCTTTCTTT. Translation gives CASSSGQGFLNTEAFF.